The present TCR beta chain was sequenced within a study of T cells in Graves' hyperthyroidism and ophthalmopathy. The source material, RNA transcripts, was used to amplify TCR beta CDR3 regions. A first-round RT-PCR of the TCR CDR3 used the HTBI primer set. TCRdb recomputed calls from the multiplex PCR reads with MiXCR, one row per CDR3 protein. This table has about 740,000 distinct CDR3 sequences, 12% to 15% appearing once. Turning to this clonotype: This clone may be a read error of a much larger clone one base away.

The TCR originated in a woman aged 18-29 years with Graves' hyperthyroidism. The sample taken for sequencing was blood.

CDR3 sequence reads: CAGSSGLVSGELFF. DNA for the CDR3: TGTGCCGGCAGCTCGGGACTAGTAAGCGGGGAGCTGTTTTTT. The chain is built from TRBV11-2 and TRBJ2-2, with 8 bases that match TRBD2. CDR3 length: 14 amino acids. Germline CDR1 and CDR2: SGHAT and FQNNGV. The entire variable domain, with the rest obtained from reference TRBV11-2 and TRBJ2-2, is as follows: EAGVAQSPRYKIIEKRQSVAFWCNPISGHATLYWYQQILGQGPKLLIQFQNNGVVDDSQLPKDRFSAERLKGVDSTLKIQPAKLEDSAVYLCAGSSGLVSGELFFGEGSRLTVL.